This T cell receptor beta chain was recorded in a study of cytotoxic CD8 clonotypes in ibrutinib-treated CLL. Regarding the study as a whole: Clonality, elevated at ibrutinib response, dropped back toward baseline at progression. Starting clonality was above that of age-matched healthy donors and tracked circulating CD8+ T-cell counts.

Sequencing used immunoSEQ multiplex PCR; TCRdb keeps in-frame clones, though not all of them. The repertoire holds around 70,000 clones, with approximately 90% as singletons. The CDR3 has 15 residues. The germline V gene encodes CDR1 MNHEY and CDR2 SVGAGI. Trimming stripped 8 bases from V and 1 base from J, with 17 bases between. About this clone itself: Its antigen is as yet unknown.

This TCR was sampled from a human donor with chronic lymphocytic leukemia. The sequencing here drew on PBMCs, taken after 12 months of ibrutinib treatment. J is TRBJ1-1 and V is TRBV6-5; maybe TRBD1 (6 bases). CDR3 nucleotides: TGTGCCAGCGGGATCCGGGGGCATAGGAACACTGAAGCTTTCTTT. Its protein product is CASGIRGHRNTEAFF.